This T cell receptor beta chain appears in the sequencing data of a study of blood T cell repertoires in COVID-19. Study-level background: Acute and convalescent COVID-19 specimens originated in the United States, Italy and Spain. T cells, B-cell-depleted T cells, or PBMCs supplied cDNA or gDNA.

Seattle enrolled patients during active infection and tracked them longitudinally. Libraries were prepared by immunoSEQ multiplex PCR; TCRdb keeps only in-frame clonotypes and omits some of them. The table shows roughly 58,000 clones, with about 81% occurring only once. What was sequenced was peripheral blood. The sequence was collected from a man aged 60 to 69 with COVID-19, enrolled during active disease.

CDR3 DNA sequence: TGTGCCAGCAGCAAACAACCGGGACTGAACACAGATACGCAGTATTTT. Amino acid sequence: CASSKQPGLNTDTQYF. This chain links TRBV7-3 with TRBJ2-3; D may be TRBD2 (6 bases). This CDR3 is 16 amino acids long. V lost 5 bases, J lost 2 bases, and 17 bases lay in between. Germline loops: CDR1 SGHTA, CDR2 FQGTGA. The whole variable domain, remainder taken from reference TRBV7-3 and TRBJ2-3, is GAGVSQTPSNKVTEKGKYVELRCDPISGHTALYWYRQSLGQGPEFLIYFQGTGAADDSGLPNDRFFAVRPEGSVSTLKIQRTERGDSAVYLCASSKQPGLNTDTQYFGPGTRLTVL.